These 3 T cell receptor beta chains came from one sample sequenced in a study of T-cell reconstitution after alpha-beta-depleted transplantation in children (dated by TCRdb to 2015 to 2016). The sample's treatment or condition label is to be understood as: allogeneic hematopoietic cell transplantation with graft depleted of TCRalphabeta T cells and CD19 B cells. Library preparation employed PCR. The sequencing machine was an Illumina HiSeq 2500. TCR library preparation used molecular barcoding, with unique molecular identifiers applied to normalize quantification of the TCRbeta repertoire. Through fastp at Q25 and MiXCR, TCRdb rebuilt clones from the public reads, retaining in-frame beta chains. CDR3 protein duplicates are merged, each entry listing the most common genes and DNA. Counted in this sample were 450,000 to 600,000 distinct CDR3 sequences; around 13% of them appeared once. The ten biggest clones cover 2% to 2.5% of the sample.

The sample consisted of PBMCs, mostly from graft donor cells, taken 360 days after TCRalphabeta/CD19-depleted stem cell transplant. The receptors shown here come from a male patient between 5 and 17 years old who had a stem cell transplant for acute myeloid leukemia, so the T cells may come from the graft donor.

The table lists this clonotype with many counts. The rearrangement links TRBV6-2 or TRBV6-3 to TRBJ2-6; D is unclear. V lost 6 bases to trimming and J lost 0 bases, with 21 bases between them. The CDR3 length is 19 residues. The germline V gene has CDR1 MNHEY and CDR2 SVGEGT. The CDR3 DNA reads TGTGCCAGCAGACTATACCTACAAACTTCCTTCTCTGGGGCCAACGTCCTGACTTTC. Protein sequence: CASRLYLQTSFSGANVLTF.

There are a few counts of this clonotype. This chain links TRBV9 with TRBJ2-5, with 7 bases fitting TRBD2. The J segment lost 5 bases and the V segment lost 0 bases, leaving 13 bases of the junction unmatched. Germline CDR1 reads SGDLS; CDR2 reads YYNGEE. The CDR3 runs 17 residues. In nucleotides, the CDR3 is TGTGCCAGCAGCGTAGGGGGGGGAGGGGCAGTTCAGGAGACCCAGTACTTC. This encodes CASSVGGGGAVQETQYF.

The V and J genes are TRBV6-5 and TRBJ2-1, with TRBD2 as a possible D gene (6 bases). The CDR3 is made up of 15 amino acids. V lost 3 bases and J 10 bases, leaving 19 bases between the germline ends. Germline lookup yields CDR1 MNHEY and CDR2 SVGAGI. The CDR3, as DNA: TGTGCCAGCAGTTATGGGGGGAGCTGGCTTGGGGAGCAGTTCTTC. Translating it yields CASSYGGSWLGEQFF.